What follows describes a single TCR beta chain. The CDR3 sequence is 15 residues long. Per germline, CDR1 SGHAT and CDR2 FQNNGV. Trimming removed 1 base from V and 7 bases from J, with 16 bases in between. The entry originates in a study of metastatic and nonmetastatic thyroid tumors. MiXCR re-clonotyped the PCR reads for TCRdb. The sample holds tens of thousands of clones, roughly 38% seen once. All patients reached thyroid surgery having received no treatment beforehand. This sequence joins TRBV11-2 and TRBJ2-5, with D tentatively TRBD1 (5 bases). Sequencing was carried out using tumor tissue. The receptor was derived from a female donor with papillary thyroid cancer or a benign thyroid nodule (not recorded which). Some clones in this sample may be carry-over from other donors' samples. The CDR3 is CASSLAPGNVGTQYF. For the CDR3, the DNA is TGTGCCAGCAGCTTAGCGCCAGGGAATGTGGGGACCCAGTACTTC.